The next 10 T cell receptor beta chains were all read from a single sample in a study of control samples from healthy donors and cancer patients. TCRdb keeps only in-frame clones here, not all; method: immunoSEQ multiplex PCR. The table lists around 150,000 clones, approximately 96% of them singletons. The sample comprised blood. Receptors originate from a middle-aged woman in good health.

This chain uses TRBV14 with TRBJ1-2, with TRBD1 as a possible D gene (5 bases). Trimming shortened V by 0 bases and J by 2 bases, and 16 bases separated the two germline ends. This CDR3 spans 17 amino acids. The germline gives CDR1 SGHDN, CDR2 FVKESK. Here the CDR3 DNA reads TGTGCCAGCAGCCAAGATCGGGGGGTGGAGGCGAACTATGGCTACACCTTC. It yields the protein CASSQDRGVEANYGYTF. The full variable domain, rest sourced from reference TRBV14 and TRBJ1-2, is EAGVTQFPSHSVIEKGQTVTLRCDPISGHDNLYWYRRVMGKEIKFLLHFVKESKQDESGMPNNRFLAERTGGTYSTLKVQPAELEDSGVYFCASSQDRGVEANYGYTFGSGTRLTVV.

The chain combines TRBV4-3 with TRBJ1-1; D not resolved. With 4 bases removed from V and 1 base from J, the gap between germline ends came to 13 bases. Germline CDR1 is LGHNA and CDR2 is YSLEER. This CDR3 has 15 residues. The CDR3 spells CASSRSRQTNTEAFF. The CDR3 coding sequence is TGCGCCAGCAGCCGCTCAAGGCAGACGAACACTGAAGCTTTCTTT.

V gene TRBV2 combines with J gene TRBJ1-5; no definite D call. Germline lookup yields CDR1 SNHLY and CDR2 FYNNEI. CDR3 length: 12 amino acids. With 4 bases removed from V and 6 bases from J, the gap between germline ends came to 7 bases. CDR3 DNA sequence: TGTGCCAGCAGTGGGGTTGGTCAGCCCCAGCATTTT. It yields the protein CASSGVGQPQHF.

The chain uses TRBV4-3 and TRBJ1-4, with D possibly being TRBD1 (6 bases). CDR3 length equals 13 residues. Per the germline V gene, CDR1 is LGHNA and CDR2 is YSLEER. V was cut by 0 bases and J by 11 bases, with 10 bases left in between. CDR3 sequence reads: CASSQDIGGKLFF. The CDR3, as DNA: TGCGCCAGCAGCCAAGATATCGGGGGCAAACTGTTTTTT.

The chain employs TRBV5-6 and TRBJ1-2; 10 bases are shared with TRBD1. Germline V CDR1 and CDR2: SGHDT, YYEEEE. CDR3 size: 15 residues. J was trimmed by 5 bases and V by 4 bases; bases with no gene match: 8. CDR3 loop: CASSPGTGDWYGYTF. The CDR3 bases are TGTGCCAGCAGCCCAGGGACAGGGGATTGGTATGGCTACACCTTC.

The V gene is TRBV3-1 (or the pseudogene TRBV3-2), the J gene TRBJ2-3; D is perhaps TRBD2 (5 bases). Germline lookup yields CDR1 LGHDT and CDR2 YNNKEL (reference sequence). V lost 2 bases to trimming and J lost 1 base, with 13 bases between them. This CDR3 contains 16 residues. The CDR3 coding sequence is TGTGCCAGCAGCCAACAGTTGGCGGGTCGCACAGATACGCAGTATTTT. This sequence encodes CASSQQLAGRTDTQYF.

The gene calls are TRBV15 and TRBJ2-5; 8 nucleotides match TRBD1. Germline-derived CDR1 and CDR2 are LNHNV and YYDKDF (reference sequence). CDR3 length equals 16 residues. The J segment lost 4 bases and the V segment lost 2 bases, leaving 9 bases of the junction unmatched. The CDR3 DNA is TGTGCCACCAGCAGACTTACGACAGGGGTGATAGAGACCCAGTACTTC. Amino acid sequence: CATSRLTTGVIETQYF.

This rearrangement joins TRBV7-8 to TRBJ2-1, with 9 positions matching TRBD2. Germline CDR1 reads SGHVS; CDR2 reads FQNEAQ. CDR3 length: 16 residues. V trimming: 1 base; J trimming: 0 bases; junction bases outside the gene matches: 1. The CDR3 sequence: CASSLGRGGSYNEQFF. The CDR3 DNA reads TGTGCCAGCAGCTTAGGGCGGGGGGGCTCCTACAATGAGCAGTTCTTC.

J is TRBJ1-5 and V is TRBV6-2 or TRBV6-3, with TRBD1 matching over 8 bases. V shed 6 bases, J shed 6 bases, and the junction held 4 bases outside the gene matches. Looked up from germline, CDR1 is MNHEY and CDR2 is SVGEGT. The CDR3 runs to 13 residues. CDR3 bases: TGTGCCAGCAGGCCTACAGGGGGTCAGCCCCAGCATTTT. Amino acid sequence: CASRPTGGQPQHF.

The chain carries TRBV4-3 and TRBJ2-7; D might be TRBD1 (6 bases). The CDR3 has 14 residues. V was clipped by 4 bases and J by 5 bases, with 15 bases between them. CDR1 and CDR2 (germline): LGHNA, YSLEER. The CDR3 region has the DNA TGCGCCAGCAGCCCGGTCGGCAGGGGCCACGAGCAGTACTTC. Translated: CASSPVGRGHEQYF.